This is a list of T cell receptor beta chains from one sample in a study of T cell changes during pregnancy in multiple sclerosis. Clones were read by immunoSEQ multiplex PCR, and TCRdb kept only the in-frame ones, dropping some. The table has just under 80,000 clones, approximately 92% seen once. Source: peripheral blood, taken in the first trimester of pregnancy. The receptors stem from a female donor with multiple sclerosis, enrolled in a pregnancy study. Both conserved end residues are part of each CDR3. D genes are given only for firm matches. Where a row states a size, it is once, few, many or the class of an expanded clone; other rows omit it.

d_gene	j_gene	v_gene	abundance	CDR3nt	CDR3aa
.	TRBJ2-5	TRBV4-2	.	TGTGCCAGCAGCCAAGATACCCAGGGCCTCAAGACCCAGTACTTC	CASSQDTQGLKTQYF
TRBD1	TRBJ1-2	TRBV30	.	TGTGCCTGGGAGACAGGGGTTTATGGCTACACCTTC	CAWETGVYGYTF
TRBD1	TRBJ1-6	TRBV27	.	TGTGCCAGCAGTTCCGGGACAGTGGGTTCACCCCTCCACTTT	CASSSGTVGSPLHF
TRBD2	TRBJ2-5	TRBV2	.	TGTGCCAGCAGTGAACTTATAGCGGGGGGGAGGGAGACCCAGTACTTC	CASSELIAGGRETQYF
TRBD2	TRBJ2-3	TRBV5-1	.	TGCGCCAGCAGCTTGTTGGCTAGCGGAGATACGCAGTATTTT	CASSLLASGDTQYF
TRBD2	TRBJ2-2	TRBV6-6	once	TGTGCCAGCATTTGGCGGGAGGGTGGGGAGCTGTTTTTT	CASIWREGGELFF
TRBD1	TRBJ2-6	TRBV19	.	TGTGCCAGTAGTATAGCCAGGGGGCTTGGGGCCAACGTCCTGACTTTC	CASSIARGLGANVLTF
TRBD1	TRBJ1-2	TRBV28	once	TGTGCCAGCAGTCACAGGGGCGGGGATAACTATGGCTACACCTTC	CASSHRGGDNYGYTF
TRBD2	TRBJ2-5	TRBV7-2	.	TGTGCCAGCAGCCCGCCGACTAGCGGGAGTCTGGGAGAGACCCAGTACTTC	CASSPPTSGSLGETQYF
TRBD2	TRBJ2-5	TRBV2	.	TGTGCCAGCAGTAACACCGGGACTAGCGGGAGAAGTAAAACCGGGACCCAGTACTTC	CASSNTGTSGRSKTGTQYF
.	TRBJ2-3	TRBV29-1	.	TGCGCCGCCCCCGAAGGCAATAGCTTGGATACGCAGTATTTT	CAAPEGNSLDTQYF
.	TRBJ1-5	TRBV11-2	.	TGTGCCAGCAGCTTAATGGCAGGATATAGCAATCAGCCCCAGCATTTT	CASSLMAGYSNQPQHF
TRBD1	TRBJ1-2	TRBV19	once	TGTGCCAGCCTCCCCTTAGGACAGGGTGACTATGGCTACACCTTC	CASLPLGQGDYGYTF
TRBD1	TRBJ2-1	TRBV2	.	TGTGCCAGCAGTGAAAGAATGATATGGCAGGGGGCGGACAATGAGCAGTTCTTC	CASSERMIWQGADNEQFF
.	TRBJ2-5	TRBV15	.	TGTGCCACCAGCAGAGATCTAGCGCAGGGAAAGACCCAGTACTTC	CATSRDLAQGKTQYF
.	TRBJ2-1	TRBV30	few	TGTGCCTGGAGTGTAGGGAGAGAGCAGTTCTTC	CAWSVGREQFF
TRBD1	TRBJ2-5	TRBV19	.	TGTGCCAGTAGTTTCGGGACAGGGATGACTCAAGAGACCCAGTACTTC	CASSFGTGMTQETQYF
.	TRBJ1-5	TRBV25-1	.	TGTGCCAGCAGTGGATCGGACAGTCATCAGCCCCAGCATTTT	CASSGSDSHQPQHF
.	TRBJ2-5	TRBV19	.	TGTGCCAGTAGTATTTCGGCGGGGTCAGAGACCCAGTACTTC	CASSISAGSETQYF
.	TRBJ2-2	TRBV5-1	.	TGCGCCAGCAGCTTTCAGGGTGCCGGGGAGCTGTTTTTT	CASSFQGAGELFF
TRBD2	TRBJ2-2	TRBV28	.	TGTGCCAGCAGACCCGACGGGGCGGGAGACACCGGGGAGCTGTTTTTT	CASRPDGAGDTGELFF
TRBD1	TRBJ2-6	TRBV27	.	TGTGCCAGCAGTTCGCGGGACAGGGGTCTGTCACAGTCTGGGGCCAACGTCCTGACTTTC	CASSSRDRGLSQSGANVLTF
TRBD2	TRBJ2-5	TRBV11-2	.	TGTGCCAGCAGCCGTTTAGCGGGGGGGCCCCAAGAGACCCAGTACTTC	CASSRLAGGPQETQYF
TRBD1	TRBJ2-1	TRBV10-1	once	TGCGCCAGCTCCGGGACAGGCTACAATGAGCAGTTCTTC	CASSGTGYNEQFF
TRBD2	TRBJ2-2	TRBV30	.	TGTGCCTGGAGTCCCCTAGCGGGAGGGCGCACCGGGGAGCTGTTTTTT	CAWSPLAGGRTGELFF
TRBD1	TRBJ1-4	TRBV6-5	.	TGTGCCAGCAGTTACTCGCGGACAGGGAAACTGTTTTTT	CASSYSRTGKLFF
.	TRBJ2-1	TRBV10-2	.	TGCGCCAGCAGTTGGGGCAGAAGTAGTGAGCAGTTCTTC	CASSWGRSSEQFF
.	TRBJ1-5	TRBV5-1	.	TGCGCCAGCAGCTTGGAAGCAGCAGGACAGCCCCAGCATTTT	CASSLEAAGQPQHF
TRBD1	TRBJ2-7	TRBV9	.	TGTGCCAGCAGCGTAAGGGGGCGGGCTACCTACGAGCAGTACTTC	CASSVRGRATYEQYF
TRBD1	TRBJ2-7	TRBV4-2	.	TGTGCCAGCAGCCAAGATCTTCGGACAGGTCCTAATCACTACGAGCAGTACTTC	CASSQDLRTGPNHYEQYF
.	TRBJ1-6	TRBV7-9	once	TGTGCCAGCAGCTTAGCAGCAGGGGCTTTCTATAATTCACCCCTCCACTTT	CASSLAAGAFYNSPLHF
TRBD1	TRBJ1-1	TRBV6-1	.	TGTGCCAGCAGCCGGGACAGGTCAAACACTGAAGCTTTCTTT	CASSRDRSNTEAFF
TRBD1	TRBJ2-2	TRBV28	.	TGTGCCAGCAGCTACGGGACAGGCCTCCCAGGGGAGCTGTTTTTT	CASSYGTGLPGELFF
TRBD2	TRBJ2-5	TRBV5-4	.	TGTGCCAGCAGCTTGACTAGCGGGGGCCGGGAGACCCAGTACTTC	CASSLTSGGRETQYF
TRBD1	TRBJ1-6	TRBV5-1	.	TGCGCCAGCAGCTTGGGGGACAGGGATAATTCACCCCTCCACTTT	CASSLGDRDNSPLHF
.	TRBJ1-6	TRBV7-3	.	TGTGCCAGCAGCCACCGGACAAATTCACCCCTCCACTTT	CASSHRTNSPLHF